This T cell receptor beta chain was captured in a study of T-cell memory formation after mild COVID-19 listed by TCRdb under 2021. Regarding the research as a whole: Most TCR sequence clusters were specific to one of the two donors. In two donors, T-cell clones that expanded and contracted after mild COVID-19 were tracked by sequencing TCRalpha and TCRbeta repertoires over time. The cohort was made up of two young adult volunteers, one female and one male, who were previously healthy. General findings and caveats noted by the study authors: The study covered only two mild cases, and larger cohorts including severe cases with pre-infection samples were considered necessary. From day 15 to 85, contracting clones showed balanced CD4/CD8 phenotypes, whereas a second wave of clones that expanded from day 15 to 37 leaned towards CD4+. Contracting CD4+ clones appeared mostly in the CM and EM memory subsets, whereas CD8+ clones were enriched in EMRA. Some responding clones were found in pre-infection memory, which suggests that pre-existing cross-reactive memory T cells took part in the SARS-CoV-2 response. SARS-CoV-2 specificity was not confirmed for the second-wave clones peaking on day 37.

Based on the germline V gene, the CDR1 and CDR2 sequences are LGHNA and YNFKEQ. The V end loses 0 bases and the J end loses 1 base, and a stretch of 6 bases separates them. Inclusive of the bounding cysteine and phenylalanine, the CDR3 is 14 residues long. Left in the record is the CDR3 DNA by itself, 42 bases read in frame from the first base. PBMCs were isolated by Ficoll-Paque density gradient centrifugation. Sequenced using an Illumina NovaSeq 6000. TCRalpha and TCRbeta cDNA libraries were built by 5'RACE with constant-segment primers, adding sample barcodes and unique molecular identifiers. RNA was extracted from every sample with Trizol reagent. Library amplification was performed in two PCR steps, and a second sample barcode and Illumina TruSeq adapters were introduced in the second step. Libraries were sequenced on an Illumina NovaSeq with 2 x 150 bp paired-end reads. The authors' pipeline ran thus. The reads were demultiplexed and collapsed into UMI-guided consensus sequences using migec v1.2.7. Using mixcr v2.1.11, UMI consensuses were aligned to TRA and TRB V and J templates and then assembled into clonotypes. Expanded or contracted clonotypes were those called significant by both edgeR and NoisET, with noise models trained on biological replicates. For edgeR calls, a false discovery rate-adjusted p below 0.01 and a log2 fold-change threshold of 1 were applied. As an exploratory analysis of dynamics, max-normalized trajectories of the 1000 most abundant clonotypes were examined by PCA with hierarchical clustering. The CD4 or CD8 phenotype of responding clones was assigned using the separately sequenced CD4+ and CD8+ repertoires. TCRdb passed the public sequencing reads through fastp at Q25 and MiXCR, retaining productive beta sequences. Rows with a matching CDR3 protein are joined into one entry that keeps the most common DNA and genes. The V and J calls reflect TCRdb's pipeline rather than the authors' work. This sample is represented by some 200,000 distinct CDR3 sequences; just over 9.5% of them were singletons. 3.5% to 4% of the sample is taken by the ten largest.

This clonotype was observed at least ten times. What this receptor recognizes is not known. No base quality values were provided; no much bigger clone lies one nucleotide off. The clonotype originates from a man in his late teens or twenties who had mild COVID-19 (a few samples of this study predate the infection). The sample titles of this study are shuffled in the database, so cell type and time point are left out; the donor was told from shared clones. The receptor chain draws on TRBV4-2 and TRBJ1-1; the D gene assignment is ambiguous. The sample was PBMCs or a T cell subset sorted from them (not recorded which). The bases are TGTGCCAGCAGCCAAGATAATAGGAACACTGAAGCTTTCTTT. Translated, it gives CASSQDNRNTEAFF.